This TCR beta chain was documented in a study of cytomegalovirus exposure and HLA in healthy donors. General study points: In a later analysis, a missense DCLRE1C variant was linked to TCR beta V- and J-gene trimming. Most subjects had HLA-A and HLA-B alleles reportedly predicted accurately by TCR beta sequences. Some segments of the V type, notably TRBV6-2 and TRBV6-3, were excluded as indistinguishable.

The CDR3 is 12 amino acids. V lost 4 bases, J lost 9 bases, and 1 base stayed unmatched. Germline V lookup: CDR1 SGHTA, CDR2 FQGNSA. In regard to this clone: The target antigen is unknown.

PCR involved 60 Vbeta and 13 Jbeta primers. Sequenced by immunoSEQ multiplex PCR; TCRdb stores in-frame clones only, minus some. The sample lists some 100,000 clones; roughly 74% were seen once. V is TRBV7-2 and J is TRBJ2-4; 9 positions match TRBD2. Sequences were obtained from PBMCs. This TCR derives from a female donor in good health and CMV-seropositive. The CDR3 reads CASSSSGTIQYF. The CDR3 bases are TGTGCCAGCAGCTCTAGCGGGACCATTCAGTACTTC.